This TCR beta chain was observed in a study of shared clonotypes between healthy human individuals. Assay used: immunoSEQ multiplex PCR; TCRdb lists only in-frame clones, some missing. The sample lists 1,500,000 or so clones; less than 99% were seen once. Germline loops: CDR1 SGHRS, CDR2 YFSETQ. There are 15 residues in the CDR3. J gave up 6 bases and V 3 bases, and 5 bases lay outside the gene matches. This chain uses TRBV5-1 with TRBJ2-7, with 14 bases fitting TRBD2. This clonotype was obtained from a man aged 25-40 years in good health. The sample comprised naive CD4+ T cells sorted from blood. Noted subset: CD45RA+ positively selected. The DNA for the CDR3 is TGCGCCAGCAGCTCCGCCGGGACTAGCGGGGGCGAGCAGTACTTC. Translating it yields CASSSAGTSGGEQYF.